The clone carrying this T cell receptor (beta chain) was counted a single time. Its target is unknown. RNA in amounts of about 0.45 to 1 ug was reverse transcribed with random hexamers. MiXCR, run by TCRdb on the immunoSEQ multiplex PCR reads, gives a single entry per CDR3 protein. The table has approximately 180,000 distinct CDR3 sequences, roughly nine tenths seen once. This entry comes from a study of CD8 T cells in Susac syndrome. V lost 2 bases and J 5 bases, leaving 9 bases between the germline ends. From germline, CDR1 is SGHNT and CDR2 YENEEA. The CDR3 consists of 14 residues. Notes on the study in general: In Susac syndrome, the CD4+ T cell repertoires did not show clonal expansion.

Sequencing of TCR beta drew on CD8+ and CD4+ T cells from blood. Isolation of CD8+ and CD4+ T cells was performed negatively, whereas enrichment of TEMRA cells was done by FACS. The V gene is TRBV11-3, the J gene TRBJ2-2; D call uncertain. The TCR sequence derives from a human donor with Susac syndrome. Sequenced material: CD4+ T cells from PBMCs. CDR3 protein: CASSLNTDTGELFF. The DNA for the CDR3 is TGTGCCAGCAGCTTAAATACGGATACCGGGGAGCTGTTTTTT.